This T cell receptor beta chain was sequenced during a study of T cell responses to AZD1222 COVID-19 vaccine. Turning to the study itself: Second-dose intervals near 4 or 12 weeks were combined. Study findings and constraints: Clonal diversity was possibly underestimated; the donors were predominantly white British and more often female. The CD4 TCRs associated with vaccination extended across spike and predominated at 160-218 and 743-854. Just a handful of people given AZD1222 tested seropositive at baseline.

The germline V and J ends were trimmed by 6 bases and 10 bases, with 15 bases remaining between them. The CDR3 extends over 12 amino acids. The germline gives CDR1 LNHDA, CDR2 SQIVND (reference sequence). Here immunoSEQ multiplex PCR was the method, and the copy in TCRdb shows in-frame clones only, minus some. The repertoire has approximately 140,000 clones, approximately 90% of them found once; the top ten carry about 3.5%. Concerning this clone itself: The antigen remains undetermined.

The specimen comprised peripheral blood, sampled on day 0 of AZD1222 vaccination. The receptor was derived from an adult in good health. V and J are TRBV19 and TRBJ1-2; D is undetermined. The CDR3 reads CASRYALADYTF. CDR3 sequence (DNA): TGTGCCAGTAGATATGCCCTCGCGGACTACACCTTC.